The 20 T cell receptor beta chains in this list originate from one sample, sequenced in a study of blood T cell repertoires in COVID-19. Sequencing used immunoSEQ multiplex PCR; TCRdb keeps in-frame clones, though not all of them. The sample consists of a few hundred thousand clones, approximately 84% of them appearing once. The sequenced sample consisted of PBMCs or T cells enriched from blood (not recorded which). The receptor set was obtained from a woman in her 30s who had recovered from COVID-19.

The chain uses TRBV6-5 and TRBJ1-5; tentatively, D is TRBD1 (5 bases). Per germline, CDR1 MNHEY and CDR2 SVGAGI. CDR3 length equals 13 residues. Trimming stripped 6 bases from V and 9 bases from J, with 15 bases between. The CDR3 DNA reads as TGTGCCAGCAGGGGGCCGCTGAATGGGCCCCAGCATTTT. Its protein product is CASRGPLNGPQHF.

As DNA, the CDR3 is TGTGCCAGCAGCCCCCGCTTGGGGGGAGATGAAAAACTGTTTTTT. Amino acids: CASSPRLGGDEKLFF. The genes are TRBV11-2 and TRBJ1-4; D is possibly TRBD1 (5 bases). Germline V gene lookup returns CDR1 SGHAT and CDR2 FQNNGV. Trimming left V 5 bases short and J 6 bases short, with 16 bases between. The CDR3 totals 15 residues.

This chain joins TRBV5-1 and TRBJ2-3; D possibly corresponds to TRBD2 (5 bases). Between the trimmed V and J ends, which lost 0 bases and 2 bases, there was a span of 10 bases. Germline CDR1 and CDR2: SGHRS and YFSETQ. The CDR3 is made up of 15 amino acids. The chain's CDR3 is CASSLAGVPTDTQYF. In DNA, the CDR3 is TGCGCCAGCAGCTTGGCCGGGGTCCCCACAGATACGCAGTATTTT.

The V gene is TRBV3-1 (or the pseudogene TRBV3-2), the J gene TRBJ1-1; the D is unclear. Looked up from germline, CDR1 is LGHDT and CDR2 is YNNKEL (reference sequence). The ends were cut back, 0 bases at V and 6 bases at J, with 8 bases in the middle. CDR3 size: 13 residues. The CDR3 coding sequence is TGTGCCAGCAGCCAAGAGCGCTTTTCTGAAGCTTTCTTT. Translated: CASSQERFSEAFF.

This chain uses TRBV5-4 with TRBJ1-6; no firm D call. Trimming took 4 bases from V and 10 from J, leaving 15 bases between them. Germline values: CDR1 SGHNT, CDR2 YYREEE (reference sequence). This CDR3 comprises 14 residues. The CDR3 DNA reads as TGTGCCAGCAGCGATCAAACAGTAGAGTCACCCCTCCACTTT. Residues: CASSDQTVESPLHF.

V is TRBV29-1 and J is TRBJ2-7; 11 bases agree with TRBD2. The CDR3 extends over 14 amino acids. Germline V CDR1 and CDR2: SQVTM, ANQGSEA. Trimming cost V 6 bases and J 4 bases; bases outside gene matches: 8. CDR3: CSVELAGEGYEQYF. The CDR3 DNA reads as TGCAGCGTGGAACTAGCGGGAGAAGGGTACGAGCAGTACTTC.

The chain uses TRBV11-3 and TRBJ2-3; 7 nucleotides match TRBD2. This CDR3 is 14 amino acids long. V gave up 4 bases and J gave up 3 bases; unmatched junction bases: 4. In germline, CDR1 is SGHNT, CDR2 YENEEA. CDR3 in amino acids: CASSSSGMTDTQYF. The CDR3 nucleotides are TGTGCCAGCAGCTCCAGCGGGATGACAGATACGCAGTATTTT.

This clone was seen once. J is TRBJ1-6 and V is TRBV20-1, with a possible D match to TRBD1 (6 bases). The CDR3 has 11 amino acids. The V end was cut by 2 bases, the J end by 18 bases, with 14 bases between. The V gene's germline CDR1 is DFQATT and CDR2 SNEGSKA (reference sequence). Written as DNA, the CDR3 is TGCAGTGCTAGACGGGACACCCTGTCCCACTTT. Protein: CSARRDTLSHF.

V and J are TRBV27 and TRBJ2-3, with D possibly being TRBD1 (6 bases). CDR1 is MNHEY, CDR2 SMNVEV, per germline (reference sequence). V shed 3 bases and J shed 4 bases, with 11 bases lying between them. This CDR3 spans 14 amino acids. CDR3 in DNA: TGTGCCAGCAGTTTCCTCCAGGGGCCAGATACGCAGTATTTT. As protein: CASSFLQGPDTQYF.

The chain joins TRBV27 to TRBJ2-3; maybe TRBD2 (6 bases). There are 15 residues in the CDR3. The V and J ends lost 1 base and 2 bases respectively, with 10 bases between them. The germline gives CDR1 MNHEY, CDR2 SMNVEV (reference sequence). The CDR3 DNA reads TGTGCCAGCAGTTTATGGGGGACTTCCACAGATACGCAGTATTTT. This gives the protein CASSLWGTSTDTQYF.

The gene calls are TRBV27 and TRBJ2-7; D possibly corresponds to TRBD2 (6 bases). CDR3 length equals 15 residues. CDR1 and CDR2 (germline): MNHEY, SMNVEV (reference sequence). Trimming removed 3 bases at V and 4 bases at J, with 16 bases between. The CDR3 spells CASSFGGNPFYEQYF. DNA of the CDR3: TGTGCCAGCAGTTTCGGGGGTAACCCTTTTTACGAGCAGTACTTC.

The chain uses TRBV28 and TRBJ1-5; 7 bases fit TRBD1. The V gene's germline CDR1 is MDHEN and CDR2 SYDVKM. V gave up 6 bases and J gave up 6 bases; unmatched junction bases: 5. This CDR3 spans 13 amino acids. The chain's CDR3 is CASSPGQVQPQHF. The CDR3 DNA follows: TGTGCCAGCAGCCCCGGACAGGTTCAGCCCCAGCATTTT.

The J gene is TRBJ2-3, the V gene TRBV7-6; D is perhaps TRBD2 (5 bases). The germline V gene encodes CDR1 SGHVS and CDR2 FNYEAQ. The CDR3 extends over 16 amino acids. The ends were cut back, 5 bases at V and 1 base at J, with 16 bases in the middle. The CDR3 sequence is CASSPEGVPGTDTQYF. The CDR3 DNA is TGTGCCAGCAGCCCCGAGGGCGTGCCGGGCACAGATACGCAGTATTTT.

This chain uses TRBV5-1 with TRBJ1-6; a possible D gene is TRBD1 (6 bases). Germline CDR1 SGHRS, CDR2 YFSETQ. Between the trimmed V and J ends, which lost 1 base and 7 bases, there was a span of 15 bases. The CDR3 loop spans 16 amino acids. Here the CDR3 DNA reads TGCGCCAGCAGCTTGAATGTAGGGGGTTGGAATTCACCCCTCCACTTT. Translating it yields CASSLNVGGWNSPLHF.

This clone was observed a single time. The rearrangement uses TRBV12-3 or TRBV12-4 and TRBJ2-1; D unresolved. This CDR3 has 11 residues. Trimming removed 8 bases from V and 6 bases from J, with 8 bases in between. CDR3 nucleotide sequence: TGTGCCAGCGCCAACATCAATGAGCAGTTCTTC. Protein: CASANINEQFF.

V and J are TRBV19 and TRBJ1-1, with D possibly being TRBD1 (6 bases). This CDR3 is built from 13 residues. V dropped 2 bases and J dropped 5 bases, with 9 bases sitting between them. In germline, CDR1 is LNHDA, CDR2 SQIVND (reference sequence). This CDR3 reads CASSISGQTEAFF. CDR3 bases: TGTGCCAGTAGTATATCCGGACAGACTGAAGCTTTCTTT.

In nucleotides, the CDR3 is TGCGCCAGCAGCCCGGACGGACTTTCTTACGAGCAGTACTTC. Residues: CASSPDGLSYEQYF. The V and J genes are TRBV5-1 and TRBJ2-7, with D perhaps matching TRBD2 (5 bases). The CDR3 spans 14 residues. The germline gives CDR1 SGHRS, CDR2 YFSETQ. Trimming took off 4 bases at V and 4 bases at J, with 15 bases between the two ends.

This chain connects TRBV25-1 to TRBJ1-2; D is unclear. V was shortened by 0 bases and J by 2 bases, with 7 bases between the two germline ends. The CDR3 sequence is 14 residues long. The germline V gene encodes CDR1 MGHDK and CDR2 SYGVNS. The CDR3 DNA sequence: TGTGCCAGCAGTGAATACGAGGGAAACTATGGCTACACCTTC. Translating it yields CASSEYEGNYGYTF.

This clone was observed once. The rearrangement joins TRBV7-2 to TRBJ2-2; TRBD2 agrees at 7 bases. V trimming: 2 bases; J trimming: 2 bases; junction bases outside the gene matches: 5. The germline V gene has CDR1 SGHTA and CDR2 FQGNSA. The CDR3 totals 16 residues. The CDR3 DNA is TGTGCCAGCAGCTTAACCAGCGGGGCCAACACCGGGGAGCTGTTTTTT. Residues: CASSLTSGANTGELFF.

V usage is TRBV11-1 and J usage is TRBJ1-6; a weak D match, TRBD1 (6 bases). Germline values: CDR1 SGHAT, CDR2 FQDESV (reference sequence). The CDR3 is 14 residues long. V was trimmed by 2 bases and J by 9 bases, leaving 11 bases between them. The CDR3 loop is CASSLRTEGSPLHF. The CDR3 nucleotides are TGTGCCAGCAGCTTACGGACAGAAGGTTCACCCCTCCACTTT.